Included here is one T cell receptor (beta chain) sequence, with context. The sample originates from a study of cytotoxic CD8 clonotypes in ibrutinib-treated CLL. Assay: immunoSEQ multiplex PCR; the TCRdb copy retains only in-frame clones and omits some. The sample consists of over 200,000 clones, 70% to 75% of them appearing once. Germline assignment: CDR1 LNHDA and CDR2 SQIVND (reference sequence). The CDR3 loop spans 13 amino acids. Trimming removed 6 bases at V and 4 bases at J, with 12 bases between. The clonotype was recovered from a human donor with chronic lymphocytic leukemia. V usage is TRBV19 and J usage is TRBJ2-5, with D uncertain. Sequenced here: PBMCs, sampled after 12 months of ibrutinib treatment. The CDR3 reads CASRGVGRETQYF. CDR3 coding DNA: TGTGCCAGTAGGGGCGTGGGCCGAGAGACCCAGTACTTC.